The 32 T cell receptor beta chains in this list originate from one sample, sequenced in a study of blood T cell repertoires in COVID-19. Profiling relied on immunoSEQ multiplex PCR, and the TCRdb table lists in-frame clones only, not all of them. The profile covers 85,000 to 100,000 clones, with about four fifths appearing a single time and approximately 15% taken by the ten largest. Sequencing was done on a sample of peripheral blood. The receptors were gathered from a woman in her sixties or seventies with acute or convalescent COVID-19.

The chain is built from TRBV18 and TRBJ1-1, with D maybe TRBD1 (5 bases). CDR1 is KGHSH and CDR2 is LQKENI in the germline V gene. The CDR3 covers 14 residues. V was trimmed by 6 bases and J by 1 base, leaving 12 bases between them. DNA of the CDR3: TGTGCCAGCTCCGCGACAGAATCGAACACTGAAGCTTTCTTT. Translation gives CASSATESNTEAFF.

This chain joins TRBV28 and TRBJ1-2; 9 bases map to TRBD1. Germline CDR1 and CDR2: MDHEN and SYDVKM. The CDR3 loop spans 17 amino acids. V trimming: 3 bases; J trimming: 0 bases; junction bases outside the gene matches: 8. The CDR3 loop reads CASSFPGTGTANYGYTF. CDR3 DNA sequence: TGTGCCAGCAGTTTCCCCGGGACAGGGACAGCTAACTATGGCTACACCTTC.

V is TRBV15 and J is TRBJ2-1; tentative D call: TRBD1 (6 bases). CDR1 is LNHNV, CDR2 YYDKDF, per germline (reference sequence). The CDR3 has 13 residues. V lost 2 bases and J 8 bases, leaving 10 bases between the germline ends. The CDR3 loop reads CATSRRGGDEQFF. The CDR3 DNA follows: TGTGCCACCAGCAGACGAGGGGGAGATGAGCAGTTCTTC.

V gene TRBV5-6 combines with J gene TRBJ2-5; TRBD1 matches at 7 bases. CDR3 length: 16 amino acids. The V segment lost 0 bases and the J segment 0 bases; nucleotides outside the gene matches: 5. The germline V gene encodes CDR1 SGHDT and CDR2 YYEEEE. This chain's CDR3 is CASSLVGQEYQETQYF. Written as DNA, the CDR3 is TGTGCCAGCAGCTTGGTTGGACAGGAGTACCAAGAGACCCAGTACTTC.

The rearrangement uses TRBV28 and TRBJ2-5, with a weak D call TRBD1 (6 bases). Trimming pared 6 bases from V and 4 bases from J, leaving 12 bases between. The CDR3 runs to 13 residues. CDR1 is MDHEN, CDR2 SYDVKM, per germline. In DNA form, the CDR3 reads TGTGCCAGCAGGGGGGCTAGGAGAGAGACCCAGTACTTC. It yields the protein CASRGARRETQYF.

This chain's CDR3 is CSVNGRGNYGYTF. CDR3 coding DNA: TGCAGCGTTAACGGGAGGGGTAACTATGGCTACACCTTC. The V gene is TRBV29-1, the J gene TRBJ1-2, with a weak D call TRBD1 (5 bases). Germline V lookup: CDR1 SQVTM, CDR2 ANQGSEA. The V and J ends lost 5 bases and 1 base respectively, with 11 bases between them. The CDR3 extends over 13 amino acids.

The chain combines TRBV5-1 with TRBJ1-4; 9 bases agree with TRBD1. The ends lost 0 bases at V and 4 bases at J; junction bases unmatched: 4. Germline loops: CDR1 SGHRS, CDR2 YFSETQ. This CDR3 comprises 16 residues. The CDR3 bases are TGCGCCAGCAGCTTGGCCGCGGGACAGGGTAATGAAAAACTGTTTTTT. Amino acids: CASSLAAGQGNEKLFF.

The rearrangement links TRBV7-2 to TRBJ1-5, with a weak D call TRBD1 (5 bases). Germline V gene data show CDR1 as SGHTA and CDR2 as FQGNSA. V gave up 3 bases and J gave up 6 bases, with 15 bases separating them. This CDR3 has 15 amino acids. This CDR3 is CASSFGSGRFQPQHF. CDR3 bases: TGTGCCAGCAGCTTCGGGTCAGGGCGCTTTCAGCCCCAGCATTTT.

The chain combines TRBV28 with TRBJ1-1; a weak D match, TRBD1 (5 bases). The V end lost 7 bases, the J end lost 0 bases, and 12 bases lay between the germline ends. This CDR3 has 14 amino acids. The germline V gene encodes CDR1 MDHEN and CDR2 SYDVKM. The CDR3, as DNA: TGTGCCAGCAAAGCCGGGGGACTGAACACTGAAGCTTTCTTT. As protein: CASKAGGLNTEAFF.

DNA for the CDR3: TGTGCCAGCAGTTTAAGTCGGGGATCCGCCCAGCATTTT. Its translation is CASSLSRGSAQHF. This chain joins TRBV12-3 or TRBV12-4 and TRBJ1-5; no definite D call. The V and J ends lost 2 bases and 11 bases respectively, with 13 bases between them. This CDR3 spans 13 amino acids.

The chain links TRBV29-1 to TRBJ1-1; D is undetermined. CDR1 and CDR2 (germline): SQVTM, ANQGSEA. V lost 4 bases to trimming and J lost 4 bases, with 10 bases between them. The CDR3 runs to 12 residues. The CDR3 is CSVVSQTTEAFF. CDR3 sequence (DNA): TGCAGCGTTGTTAGCCAGACCACTGAAGCTTTCTTT.

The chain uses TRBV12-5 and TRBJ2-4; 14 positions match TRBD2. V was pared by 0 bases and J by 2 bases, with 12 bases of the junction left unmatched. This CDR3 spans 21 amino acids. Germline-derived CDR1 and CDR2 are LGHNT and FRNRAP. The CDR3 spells CASGLVVIPGLAGGTKNIQYF. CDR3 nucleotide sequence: TGTGCTAGTGGTTTGGTAGTGATACCTGGACTAGCGGGGGGCACCAAAAACATTCAGTACTTC.

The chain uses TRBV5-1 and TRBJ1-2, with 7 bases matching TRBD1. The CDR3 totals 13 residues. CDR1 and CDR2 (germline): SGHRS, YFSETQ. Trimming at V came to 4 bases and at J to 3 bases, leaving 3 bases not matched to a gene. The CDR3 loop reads CASSVDRDYGYTF. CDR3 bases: TGCGCCAGCAGCGTAGACAGGGACTATGGCTACACCTTC.

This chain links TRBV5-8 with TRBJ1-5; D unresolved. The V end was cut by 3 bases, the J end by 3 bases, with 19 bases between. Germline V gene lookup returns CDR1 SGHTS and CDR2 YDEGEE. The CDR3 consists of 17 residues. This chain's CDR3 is CASSSTVSGYHNQPQHF. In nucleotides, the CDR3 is TGTGCCAGCAGCTCCACTGTCTCGGGGTACCACAATCAGCCCCAGCATTTT.

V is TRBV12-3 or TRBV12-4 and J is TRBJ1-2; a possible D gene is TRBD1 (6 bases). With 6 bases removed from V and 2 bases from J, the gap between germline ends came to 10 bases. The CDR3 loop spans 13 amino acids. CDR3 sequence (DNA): TGTGCCAGCAGCAGAGACAGGAACTATGGCTACACCTTC. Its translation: CASSRDRNYGYTF.

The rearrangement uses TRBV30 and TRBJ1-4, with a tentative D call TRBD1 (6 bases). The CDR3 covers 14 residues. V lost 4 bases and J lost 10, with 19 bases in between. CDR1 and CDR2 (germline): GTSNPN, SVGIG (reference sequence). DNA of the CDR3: TGTGCCTGGAACCCCGATGGGGGCCGCGGAAAACTGTTTTTT. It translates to CAWNPDGGRGKLFF.

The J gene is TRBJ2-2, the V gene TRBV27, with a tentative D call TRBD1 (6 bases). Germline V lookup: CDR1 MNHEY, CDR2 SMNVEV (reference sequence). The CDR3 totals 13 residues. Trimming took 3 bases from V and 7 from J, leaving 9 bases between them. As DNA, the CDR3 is TGTGCCAGCAGTTTTAGGGGGAGCGGGGAGCTGTTTTTT. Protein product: CASSFRGSGELFF.

CDR3 sequence: CASSSDRGYIQYF. The CDR3 DNA reads TGTGCCAGCAGCTCCGACAGGGGATACATTCAGTACTTC. The chain recombines TRBV5-4 with TRBJ2-4, with 8 bases that match TRBD1. The length of the CDR3 is 13 residues. V dropped 3 bases and J dropped 8; count of bases not matched to a gene: 4. Germline lookup yields CDR1 SGHNT and CDR2 YYREEE (reference sequence).

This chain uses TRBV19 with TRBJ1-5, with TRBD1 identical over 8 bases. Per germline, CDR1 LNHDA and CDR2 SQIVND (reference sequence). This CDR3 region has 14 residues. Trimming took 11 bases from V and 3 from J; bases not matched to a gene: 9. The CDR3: CASLQGGSNQPQHF. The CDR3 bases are TGTGCCTCACTACAGGGGGGATCCAATCAGCCCCAGCATTTT.

DNA of the CDR3: TGTGCCAGCAGCTTGATTCGGGGGAGTGATGGCTACACCTTC. Amino acids: CASSLIRGSDGYTF. V is TRBV6-5 and J is TRBJ1-2; weak D call: TRBD1 (5 bases). This CDR3 region has 14 residues. Germline V gene sequence: CDR1 MNHEY, CDR2 SVGAGI. Trimming stripped 6 bases from V and 6 bases from J, with 17 bases between.

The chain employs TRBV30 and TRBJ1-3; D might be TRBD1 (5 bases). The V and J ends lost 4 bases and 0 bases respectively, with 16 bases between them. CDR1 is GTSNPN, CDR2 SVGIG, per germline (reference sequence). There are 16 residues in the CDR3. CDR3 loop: CAWKRGSLSSGNTIYF. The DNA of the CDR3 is TGTGCCTGGAAGCGGGGCAGCCTGAGCTCTGGAAACACCATATATTTT.

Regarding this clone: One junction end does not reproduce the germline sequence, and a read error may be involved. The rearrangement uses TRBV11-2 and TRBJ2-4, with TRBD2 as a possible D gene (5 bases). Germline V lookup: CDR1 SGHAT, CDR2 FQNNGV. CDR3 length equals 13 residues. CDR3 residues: CASSLGVRRRMDF. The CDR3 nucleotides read TGTGCCAGCAGCTTAGGTGTTCGGCGGAGGATGGACTTC.

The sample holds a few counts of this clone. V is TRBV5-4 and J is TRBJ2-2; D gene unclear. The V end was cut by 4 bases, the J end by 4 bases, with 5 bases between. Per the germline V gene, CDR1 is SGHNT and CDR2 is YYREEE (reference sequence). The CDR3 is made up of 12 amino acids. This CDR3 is CASSRVTGELFF. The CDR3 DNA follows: TGTGCCAGCAGCCGCGTCACCGGGGAGCTGTTTTTT.

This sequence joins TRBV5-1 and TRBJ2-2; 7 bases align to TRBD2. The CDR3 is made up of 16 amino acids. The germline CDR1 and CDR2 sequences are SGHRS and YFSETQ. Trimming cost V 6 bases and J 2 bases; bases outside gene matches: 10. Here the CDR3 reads CASKMTSGGNTGELFF. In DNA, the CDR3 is TGCGCCAGCAAAATGACGTCGGGGGGTAACACCGGGGAGCTGTTTTTT.

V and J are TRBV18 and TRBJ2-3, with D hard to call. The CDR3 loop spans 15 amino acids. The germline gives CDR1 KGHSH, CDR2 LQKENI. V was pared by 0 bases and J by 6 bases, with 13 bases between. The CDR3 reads CASSPPSQPGDTQYF. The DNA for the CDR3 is TGTGCCAGCTCACCACCGAGTCAGCCAGGTGATACGCAGTATTTT.

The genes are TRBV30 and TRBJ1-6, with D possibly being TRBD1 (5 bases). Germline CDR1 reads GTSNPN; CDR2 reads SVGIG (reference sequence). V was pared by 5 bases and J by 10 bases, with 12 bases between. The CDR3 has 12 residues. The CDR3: CAWGSDSSPLHF. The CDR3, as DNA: TGTGCCTGGGGTTCCGACAGCTCACCCCTCCACTTT.

CDR3 sequence (DNA): TGTGCCACCAGCGGGGTTACCCAAGAGACCCAGTACTTC. Residues: CATSGVTQETQYF. The V call is TRBV30, the J call TRBJ2-5; TRBD2 matches 7 bases. The CDR3 is 13 residues long. Germline loops: CDR1 GTSNPN, CDR2 SVGIG (reference sequence). With 8 bases clipped from V and 1 base from J, the junction kept 7 bases outside the gene matches.

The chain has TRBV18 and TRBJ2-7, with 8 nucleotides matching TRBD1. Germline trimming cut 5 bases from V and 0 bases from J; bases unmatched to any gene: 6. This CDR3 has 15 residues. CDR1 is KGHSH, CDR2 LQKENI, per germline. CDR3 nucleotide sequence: TGTGCCAGCTCATCGACAGGGGTCGGCTCCTACGAGCAGTACTTC. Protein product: CASSSTGVGSYEQYF.

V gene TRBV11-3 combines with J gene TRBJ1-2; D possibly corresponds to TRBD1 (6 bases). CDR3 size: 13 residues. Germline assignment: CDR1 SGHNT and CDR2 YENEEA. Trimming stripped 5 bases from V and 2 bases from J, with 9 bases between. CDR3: CASSAQGNYGYTF. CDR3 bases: TGTGCCAGCAGCGCTCAGGGGAACTATGGCTACACCTTC.

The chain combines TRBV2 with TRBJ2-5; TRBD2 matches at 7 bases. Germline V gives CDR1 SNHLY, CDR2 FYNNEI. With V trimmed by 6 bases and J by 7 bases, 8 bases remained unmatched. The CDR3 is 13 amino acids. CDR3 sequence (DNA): TGTGCCAGCAGGGGACTACCGCCAGGGACCCAGTACTTC. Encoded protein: CASRGLPPGTQYF. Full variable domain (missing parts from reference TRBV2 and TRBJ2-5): EPEVTQTPSHQVTQMGQEVILRCVPISNHLYFYWYRQILGQKVEFLVSFYNNEISEKSEIFDDQFSVERPDGSNFTLKIRSTKLEDSAMYFCASRGLPPGTQYFGPGTRLLVL.

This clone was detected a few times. For the CDR3, the DNA is TGTGCCAGTAGCAGCTCCTACGAGCAGTACTTC. It translates to CASSSSYEQYF. J is TRBJ2-7 and V is TRBV19; unclear D gene. The CDR3 is 11 residues long. Per the germline V gene, CDR1 is LNHDA and CDR2 is SQIVND (reference sequence). The ends were cut back, 6 bases at V and 0 bases at J, with 3 bases in the middle.

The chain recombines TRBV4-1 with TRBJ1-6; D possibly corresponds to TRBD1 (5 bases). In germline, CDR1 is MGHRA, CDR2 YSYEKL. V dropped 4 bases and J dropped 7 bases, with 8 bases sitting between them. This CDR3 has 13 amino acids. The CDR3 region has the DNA TGCGCCAGCAGCCCCCGGGGGAATTCACCCCTCCACTTT. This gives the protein CASSPRGNSPLHF.